A single sample is the source of the 27 T cell receptor beta chains below, sequenced in a study of T cells in Graves' hyperthyroidism and ophthalmopathy (dated by TCRdb to between 2018 and 2021). The library relied on multiplex PCR. Sequenced on an Illumina HiSeq 2000. TCR beta CDR3 regions were amplified from RNA transcripts. For the first round of RT-PCR on the TCR CDR3, the HTBI primer set was used together with the Qiagen OneStep RT-PCR kit. The public sequencing data were trimmed at Q25 with fastp and processed into clonotypes with MiXCR by TCRdb, which kept only in-frame beta chains. Rows matching on CDR3 protein sequence are summarized as one entry with the most common DNA and genes. The sample records a few hundred thousand distinct CDR3 sequences, roughly 15% of which are singletons. Clones ranked in the top ten supply roughly 13% of the sample. The sequencing sample was made of blood. These receptors originate from a woman in her 40s with Graves' hyperthyroidism that later progressed to Graves' ophthalmopathy.

This clonotype has at least ten counts. CDR3 DNA: TGCAGTGCTAGAGAGGGGACTAGCGGGAGAGGTTACGAGCAGTACTTC. It yields the protein CSAREGTSGRGYEQYF. The rearrangement joins TRBV20-1 to TRBJ2-7; 14 nucleotides match TRBD2. The trim removed 0 bases at V and 4 bases at J, leaving 5 bases unmatched. The CDR3 is 16 amino acids. Per the germline V gene, CDR1 is DFQATT and CDR2 is SNEGSKA (reference sequence).

This clonotype was counted at least ten times. J is TRBJ2-7 and V is TRBV11-2; D gene uncertain. The CDR3 spans 15 residues. Germline V gene data show CDR1 as SGHAT and CDR2 as FQNNGV. Trimming stripped 5 bases from V and 2 bases from J, with 16 bases between. The DNA of the CDR3 is TGTGCCAGCAGCCTTCCGGGTGGCTACACCTACGAGCAGTACTTC. As protein: CASSLPGGYTYEQYF.

This clonotype has ten or more counts. This chain joins TRBV7-8 and TRBJ2-5, with 9 bases fitting TRBD2. The V gene's germline CDR1 is SGHVS and CDR2 FQNEAQ. The CDR3 is made up of 13 amino acids. V lost 7 bases and J lost 4; bases outside the gene matches: 4. CDR3: CASKKLAGETQYF. In nucleotides, the CDR3 is TGTGCCAGCAAAAAACTAGCGGGAGAGACCCAGTACTTC.

This clonotype was counted at least ten times. The rearrangement links TRBV9 to TRBJ1-2, with 9 bases that match TRBD1. Germline CDR1 is SGDLS and CDR2 is YYNGEE. This CDR3 has 15 amino acids. V shed 2 bases and J 4 bases; nucleotides not matched to a gene: 6. The CDR3 bases are TGTGCCAGCAGCGTTCTGCCGGACAGGGGCTATGGCTACACCTTC. Translated, it gives CASSVLPDRGYGYTF.

Ten or more counts support this clonotype. The gene calls are TRBV13 and TRBJ2-5; 7 nucleotides line up with TRBD2. The CDR3 consists of 14 residues. Trimming at V came to 4 bases and at J to 8 bases, leaving 10 bases not matched to a gene. Per the germline V gene, CDR1 is PRHDT and CDR2 is FYEKMQ (reference sequence). This CDR3 reads CASSSPGGGKTQYF. In DNA, the CDR3 is TGTGCCAGCAGCTCACCGGGGGGAGGGAAAACCCAGTACTTC.

There are a few counts of this clonotype. V is TRBV6-5 and J is TRBJ2-2; no definite D call. Per the germline V gene, CDR1 is MNHEY and CDR2 is SVGAGI. Deletions cut 2 bases from V and 1 base from J, with 5 bases between. The CDR3 runs to 14 residues. The CDR3 loop reads CASSYELNTGELFF. CDR3 bases: TGTGCCAGCAGTTACGAGCTGAACACCGGGGAGCTGTTTTTT.

In its sample, this clonotype was seen many times. This chain uses TRBV10-3 with TRBJ2-1, with TRBD1 matching 8 bases. This CDR3 contains 13 residues. CDR1 and CDR2 from the germline V gene are ENHRY and SYGVKD. V was pared by 5 bases and J by 10 bases, with 7 bases of the junction left unmatched. CDR3 DNA sequence: TGTGCCATCAGTCCGGGACAGGCGTTGGAGCAGTTCTTC. Protein product: CAISPGQALEQFF.

Comments on this clonotype: One base away lies a much larger clone, so this may be a sequencing read error. The rearrangement joins TRBV5-1 to TRBJ2-7; TRBD1 aligns across 7 bases. V shed 0 bases and J 7 bases; nucleotides not matched to a gene: 10. Per germline, CDR1 SGHRS and CDR2 YFSETQ. This CDR3 is 15 amino acids long. The CDR3 reads CASSLEPVGGMEQYF. Written as DNA, the CDR3 is TGCGCCAGCAGCTTGGAACCGGTAGGGGGCATGGAGCAGTACTTC.

This clonotype was seen ten or more times. The chain is built from TRBV2 and TRBJ1-4; 7 positions agree with TRBD1. The CDR3 covers 14 residues. J lost 7 bases, V lost 6 bases, and 8 bases had no gene match. Germline CDR1 reads SNHLY; CDR2 reads FYNNEI. The CDR3 spells CASRIQGPSEKLFF. CDR3 DNA sequence: TGTGCCAGCAGGATACAGGGGCCCAGTGAAAAACTGTTTTTT.

In the case of this clonotype: In this CDR3 the conserved last residue, phenylalanine or tryptophan, is missing, so a read error is likely. This chain uses TRBV2 with TRBJ2-2; D could derive from TRBD1 or TRBD2 (5 bases each). CDR3 length: 16 amino acids. The germline CDR1 and CDR2 sequences are SNHLY and FYNNEI. CDR3 region: CACSANWGTTAGELFL. As DNA, the CDR3 is TGTGCCTGCAGTGCGAATTGGGGGACCACGGCCGGGGAGCTGTTTCTT.

The sample holds many counts of this clonotype. The chain links TRBV15 to TRBJ2-7; D is undetermined. The V end lost 1 base, the J end lost 0 bases, and 13 bases lay between the germline ends. Germline V gives CDR1 LNHNV, CDR2 YYDKDF (reference sequence). CDR3 length: 16 residues. This CDR3 is CATSRVRTASSYEQYF. In DNA, the CDR3 is TGTGCCACCAGCAGAGTAAGGACGGCCAGCTCCTACGAGCAGTACTTC.

Many counts were recorded for this clonotype. The chain is built from TRBV20-1 and TRBJ2-7, with 7 bases aligning to TRBD1. CDR3 length: 14 residues. CDR1 DFQATT and CDR2 SNEGSKA come from the germline V gene (reference sequence). J gave up 3 bases and V 2 bases, and 7 bases lay outside the gene matches. CDR3 sequence reads: CSARTGDRYYEQYF. The CDR3 DNA is TGCAGTGCTAGAACAGGGGATAGGTACTACGAGCAGTACTTC.

This clonotype occurred many times. The chain employs TRBV2 and TRBJ2-1; TRBD1 matches at 7 bases. Germline trimming cut 3 bases from V and 4 bases from J; bases unmatched to any gene: 6. Germline V gives CDR1 SNHLY, CDR2 FYNNEI. The CDR3 covers 15 residues. The CDR3 loop is CASSEFRDSYNEQFF. In DNA, the CDR3 is TGTGCCAGCAGTGAGTTCCGGGACAGTTACAATGAGCAGTTCTTC. The variable domain in full, completed from reference TRBV2 and TRBJ2-1, reads EPEVTQTPSHQVTQMGQEVILRCVPISNHLYFYWYRQILGQKVEFLVSFYNNEISEKSEIFDDQFSVERPDGSNFTLKIRSTKLEDSAMYFCASSEFRDSYNEQFFGPGTRLTVL.

This clonotype was counted at least ten times. CDR3 sequence reads: CASSVDLTAAKNIQYF. As DNA, the CDR3 is TGCGCCAGCAGCGTCGACCTCACAGCAGCCAAAAACATTCAGTACTTC. The chain has TRBV5-1 and TRBJ2-4; D is undetermined. The CDR3 spans 16 residues. The V and J ends lost 4 bases and 0 bases respectively, with 14 bases between them. Germline V gene lookup returns CDR1 SGHRS and CDR2 YFSETQ.

This clonotype appeared a few times. The chain has TRBV5-1 and TRBJ2-5; 7 bases are a match to TRBD1. The J segment lost 7 bases and the V segment lost 5 bases, leaving 11 bases of the junction unmatched. Germline CDR1 reads SGHRS; CDR2 reads YFSETQ. The length of the CDR3 is 14 residues. CDR3 amino acids: CASSIGQASGTQYF. The CDR3 coding sequence is TGCGCCAGCAGTATTGGACAGGCCTCCGGGACCCAGTACTTC.

The table lists this clonotype with many counts. This rearrangement joins TRBV27 to TRBJ2-3; 7 nucleotides align to TRBD1. The junction had 4 bases not matched to a gene; V was cut back by 0 bases and J by 4 bases. The V gene's germline CDR1 is MNHEY and CDR2 SMNVEV (reference sequence). This CDR3 spans 15 amino acids. As DNA, the CDR3 is TGTGCCAGCAGTTTATCAGGGGGCGGCCCAGATACGCAGTATTTT. Translation gives CASSLSGGGPDTQYF.

This clonotype was picked up many times. The chain has TRBV2 and TRBJ2-1; a possible D gene is TRBD1 (6 bases). This CDR3 comprises 14 residues. The ends were cut back, 8 bases at V and 4 bases at J, with 15 bases in the middle. The germline gives CDR1 SNHLY, CDR2 FYNNEI. CDR3: CASQGRGLYNEQFF. The DNA for the CDR3 is TGTGCCAGCCAGGGCAGGGGCTTATACAATGAGCAGTTCTTC.

The chain is built from TRBV19 and TRBJ2-1, with no clear D. Germline values: CDR1 LNHDA, CDR2 SQIVND (reference sequence). CDR3 length equals 13 residues. V was pared by 3 bases and J by 9 bases, with 12 bases between. CDR3 in amino acids: CASSMVGTTEQFF. The DNA of the CDR3 is TGTGCCAGTAGTATGGTCGGCACCACTGAGCAGTTCTTC. The full variable domain, rest sourced from reference TRBV19 and TRBJ2-1, is DGGITQSPKYLFRKEGQNVTLSCEQNLNHDAMYWYRQDPGQGLRLIYYSQIVNDFQKGDIAEGYSVSREKKESFPLTVTSAQKNPTAFYLCASSMVGTTEQFFGPGTRLTVL.

This clonotype came up many times. The V and J genes are TRBV7-8 and TRBJ1-1; no definite D call. CDR3 length equals 14 residues. The V gene's germline CDR1 is SGHVS and CDR2 FQNEAQ. Trimming took off 5 bases at V and 2 bases at J, with 12 bases between the two ends. CDR3 bases: TGTGCCAGCAGCCGCCCCAGCGAAAACACTGAAGCTTTCTTT. It translates to CASSRPSENTEAFF.

This clonotype was seen ten or more times. The chain combines TRBV28 with TRBJ2-7, with no clear D. V was pared by 4 bases and J by 2 bases, with 9 bases between. Germline CDR1 reads MDHEN; CDR2 reads SYDVKM. The CDR3 loop spans 13 amino acids. The CDR3 spells CASSSAVTYEQYF. In DNA form, the CDR3 reads TGTGCCAGCAGTTCAGCTGTCACCTACGAGCAGTACTTC.

J is TRBJ1-3 and V is TRBV30; D gene unclear. The CDR3 loop spans 16 amino acids. The germline V and J ends were trimmed by 4 bases and 0 bases, with 16 bases remaining between them. Germline V gene data show CDR1 as GTSNPN and CDR2 as SVGIG (reference sequence). This CDR3 is CAWIPIVASSGNTIYF. The DNA of the CDR3 is TGTGCCTGGATCCCTATAGTGGCGAGCTCTGGAAACACCATATATTTT.

The sample holds a few counts of this clonotype. The chain employs TRBV7-2 and TRBJ2-5, with D tentatively TRBD2 (6 bases). The CDR3 length is 18 residues. CDR1 is SGHTA and CDR2 is FQGNSA in the germline V gene. Trimming shortened V by 5 bases and J by 2 bases, and 24 bases separated the two germline ends. The CDR3 DNA reads TGTGCCAGCAGCCGACTCTTATTAGGAGGGAGGAGGCAAGAGACCCAGTACTTC. The encoded protein is CASSRLLLGGRRQETQYF. Full variable domain (remainder filled in from reference TRBV7-2 and TRBJ2-5): GAGVSQSPSNKVTEKGKDVELRCDPISGHTALYWYRQSLGQGLEFLIYFQGNSAPDKSGLPSDRFSAERTGGSVSTLTIQRTQQEDSAVYLCASSRLLLGGRRQETQYFGPGTRLLVL.

This chain joins TRBV19 and TRBJ1-1, with a tentative D call TRBD1 (5 bases). CDR3 length equals 13 residues. Germline values: CDR1 LNHDA, CDR2 SQIVND (reference sequence). Trimming pared 7 bases from V and 5 bases from J, leaving 14 bases between. This CDR3 is CASTARRGTEAFF. The CDR3 DNA follows: TGTGCCAGTACCGCCCGGAGGGGTACTGAAGCTTTCTTT.

The gene calls are TRBV7-2 and TRBJ2-1; maybe TRBD2 (6 bases). The CDR3 contains 13 residues. With 5 bases removed from V and 8 bases from J, the gap between germline ends came to 13 bases. The germline V gene encodes CDR1 SGHTA and CDR2 FQGNSA. The CDR3 spells CASSQTSLDEQFF. In DNA form, the CDR3 reads TGTGCCAGCAGCCAGACTAGTTTGGATGAGCAGTTCTTC.

The table lists this clonotype with a few counts. The rearrangement joins TRBV7-9 to TRBJ1-1; perhaps TRBD1 as D (6 bases). Germline-derived CDR1 and CDR2 are SEHNR and FQNEAQ (reference sequence). There are 16 residues in the CDR3. Trimming stripped 3 bases from V and 1 base from J, with 15 bases between. DNA for the CDR3: TGTGCCAGCAGCTTCAGGGGAGGGGTACAGAACACTGAAGCTTTCTTT. It is translated as CASSFRGGVQNTEAFF.

This clonotype was observed at least ten times. The genes are TRBV6-1 and TRBJ1-1, with 7 bases lining up with TRBD1. The V segment lost 5 bases and the J segment 3 bases; nucleotides outside the gene matches: 3. The CDR3 sequence is 13 residues long. Germline CDR1 reads MNHNS; CDR2 reads SASEGT. DNA for the CDR3: TGTGCCAGCAGTTTCGGACAGGACACTGAAGCTTTCTTT. It is translated as CASSFGQDTEAFF.

This clonotype was detected only a few times. V is TRBV19 and J is TRBJ2-3; 9 nucleotides agree with TRBD1. The CDR3 runs to 13 residues. Germline loops: CDR1 LNHDA, CDR2 SQIVND (reference sequence). V trimming: 11 bases; J trimming: 6 bases; junction bases outside the gene matches: 9. The CDR3 loop reads CAVRDRATDTQYF. The CDR3 nucleotides read TGTGCCGTCCGGGACAGGGCTACGGATACGCAGTATTTT.